Following are 26 T cell receptor beta chains from one sample sequenced in a study of T-cell reconstitution after alpha-beta-depleted transplantation in children. The library targeted TCRbeta and was prepared with unique molecular identifiers. Each CDR3 protein is one row after TCRdb ran MiXCR on the PCR reads. The sample holds 550,000 to 600,000 distinct CDR3 sequences, more than 20% seen once. The sequencing used PBMCs, mostly from graft donor cells, collected 360 days after TCRalphabeta/CD19-depleted stem cell transplant. Receptors originate from a boy under three years old who had a stem cell transplant for acute myeloid leukemia, so the T cells may come from the graft donor.

The J gene is TRBJ2-1, the V gene TRBV25-1; 11 positions agree with TRBD2. V shed 8 bases and J 7 bases; nucleotides not matched to a gene: 10. Germline assignment: CDR1 MGHDK and CDR2 SYGVNS. This CDR3 has 15 residues. CDR3 bases: TGTGCCAGCGGCCTATCGGGACTAGCGGTGAATGAGCAGTTCTTC. It is translated as CASGLSGLAVNEQFF.

V is TRBV4-2 and J is TRBJ1-1, with D perhaps matching TRBD1 (6 bases). This CDR3 has 17 amino acids. With 0 bases removed from V and 5 bases from J, the gap between germline ends came to 19 bases. Germline CDR1 and CDR2: LGHNA and YNFKEQ. The CDR3 DNA reads TGTGCCAGCAGCCAAGATCTGGACTCCGGGAGGGGGACTGAAGCTTTCTTT. Translating it yields CASSQDLDSGRGTEAFF.

The V call is TRBV7-2, the J call TRBJ1-1, with D possibly matching TRBD1 (5 bases). Trimming took off 5 bases at V and 3 bases at J, with 13 bases between the two ends. Germline V gene lookup returns CDR1 SGHTA and CDR2 FQGNSA. The CDR3 has 14 amino acids. The DNA of the CDR3 is TGTGCCAGCAGCCCGGCTGGCAGGGACACTGAAGCTTTCTTT. Translation: CASSPAGRDTEAFF.

With regard to this clonotype: Being one base from a much bigger clone, this may be a read error. The V call is TRBV7-8, the J call TRBJ2-7; tentatively, D is TRBD1 (5 bases). The CDR3 is 12 residues long. Germline values: CDR1 SGHVS, CDR2 FQNEAQ. V was pared by 3 bases and J by 2 bases, with 5 bases between. Here the CDR3 DNA reads TGTGCCAGCAGCTTGGACACCTACGAGCAGTACTTC. Translation gives CASSLDTYEQYF.

In its sample, this clonotype was seen a few times. The chain has TRBV20-1 and TRBJ2-5; 7 nucleotides match TRBD2. The CDR3 contains 17 residues. V dropped 0 bases and J dropped 2; count of bases not matched to a gene: 12. In germline, CDR1 is DFQATT, CDR2 SNEGSKA (reference sequence). This chain's CDR3 is CSARDRPGLRGQETQYF. The CDR3 region has the DNA TGCAGTGCTAGAGACCGCCCGGGACTAAGGGGACAAGAGACCCAGTACTTC.

This rearrangement joins TRBV4-1 to TRBJ1-2; D unresolved. The germline V gene has CDR1 MGHRA and CDR2 YSYEKL. Trimming took 0 bases from V and 2 from J, leaving 10 bases between them. The CDR3 totals 15 residues. CDR3 region: CASSQETGLNYGYTF. DNA of the CDR3: TGCGCCAGCAGCCAAGAAACGGGGTTAAACTATGGCTACACCTTC.

This clonotype was detected a few times. The rearrangement links TRBV7-9 to TRBJ2-3; 7 bases match TRBD2. V dropped 6 bases and J dropped 0; count of bases not matched to a gene: 3. The CDR3 loop spans 14 amino acids. CDR1 and CDR2 (germline): SEHNR, FQNEAQ (reference sequence). The CDR3 nucleotides are TGTGCCAGCAGGAGCGGGACTAGCACAGATACGCAGTATTTT. Translating gives CASRSGTSTDTQYF.

This clonotype was seen at least ten times. The chain recombines TRBV11-2 with TRBJ2-5; D perhaps matches TRBD1 (5 bases). This CDR3 is built from 14 residues. The V and J ends lost 5 bases and 2 bases respectively, with 12 bases between them. Germline loops: CDR1 SGHAT, CDR2 FQNNGV. The CDR3 is CASSPRQLQETQYF. The DNA for the CDR3 is TGTGCCAGCAGCCCAAGACAGCTACAAGAGACCCAGTACTTC.

This clonotype was detected a few times. This rearrangement joins TRBV11-2 to TRBJ2-1; D is uncertain. V lost 5 bases and J lost 4, with 12 bases in between. Germline CDR1 and CDR2: SGHAT and FQNNGV. The CDR3 is made up of 14 amino acids. CDR3 nucleotides: TGTGCCAGCAGCCCCCGATATGATTACAATGAGCAGTTCTTC. It codes for CASSPRYDYNEQFF.

The chain couples TRBV13 to TRBJ1-1; D remains ambiguous. V lost 2 bases and J lost 0, with 10 bases in between. Germline lookup yields CDR1 PRHDT and CDR2 FYEKMQ (reference sequence). The CDR3 has 15 amino acids. CDR3 amino acids: CASSLTWDVNTEAFF. CDR3 nucleotides: TGTGCCAGCAGCTTAACCTGGGATGTGAACACTGAAGCTTTCTTT. The whole variable domain, filled in from reference TRBV13 and TRBJ1-1, reads AAGVIQSPRHLIKEKRETATLKCYPIPRHDTVYWYQQGPGQDPQFLISFYEKMQSDKGSIPDRFSAQQFSDYHSELNMSSLELGDSALYFCASSLTWDVNTEAFFGQGTRLTVV.

The chain uses TRBV12-3 or TRBV12-4 and TRBJ2-5; D is ambiguous. V was shortened by 5 bases and J by 4 bases, with 17 bases between the two germline ends. The CDR3 loop spans 15 amino acids. The CDR3, as DNA: TGTGCCAGCAGTCCAGGTCACAGCATGGGAGAGACCCAGTACTTC. Translated: CASSPGHSMGETQYF.

This clonotype appeared many times. V gene TRBV10-2 combines with J gene TRBJ1-1; maybe TRBD1 (5 bases). The V gene's germline CDR1 is WSHSY and CDR2 SAAADI. V shed 8 bases and J shed 4 bases, with 5 bases lying between them. The CDR3 contains 10 residues. The CDR3 reads CASGGTEAFF. Here the CDR3 DNA reads TGCGCCAGCGGGGGCACTGAAGCTTTCTTT.

This clonotype has a handful of counts. The CDR3 DNA reads TGTGCCAGCAGCTTAGCGGTTTTAGCCACAGATACGCAGTATTTT. Its protein product is CASSLAVLATDTQYF. The V gene is TRBV7-2, the J gene TRBJ2-3, with D unresolved. Germline V CDR1 and CDR2: SGHTA, FQGNSA. The CDR3 has 15 amino acids. The germline V and J ends were trimmed by 0 bases and 2 bases, with 9 bases remaining between them.

This sequence joins TRBV20-1 and TRBJ2-2; TRBD1 might be the D (6 bases). The CDR3 has 15 amino acids. The germline gives CDR1 DFQATT, CDR2 SNEGSKA (reference sequence). With 5 bases removed from V and 0 bases from J, the gap between germline ends came to 13 bases. CDR3 protein: CSAGRPGANTGELFF. CDR3 coding DNA: TGCAGTGCTGGCCGGCCAGGGGCGAACACCGGGGAGCTGTTTTTT.

This clonotype was detected ten times or more. V and J are TRBV5-5 and TRBJ2-2; 13 bases map to TRBD2. Germline V lookup: CDR1 SGHKS, CDR2 YYEKEE (reference sequence). V lost 4 bases to trimming and J lost 4 bases; unmatched junction nucleotides: 4. This CDR3 has 16 residues. The chain's CDR3 is CASSPGLAGFTGELFF. The CDR3 nucleotides read TGTGCCAGCAGCCCGGGACTAGCGGGGTTCACCGGGGAGCTGTTTTTT.

The rearrangement joins TRBV10-2 to TRBJ1-1; no clear D. The V gene lost 3 bases and the J gene lost 0 bases, with 5 bases spanning the gap. CDR1 WSHSY and CDR2 SAAADI come from the germline V gene. The CDR3 is 13 residues long. CDR3 in amino acids: CASSDRMNTEAFF. In nucleotides, the CDR3 is TGCGCCAGCAGTGACAGAATGAACACTGAAGCTTTCTTT.

The chain couples TRBV11-2 to TRBJ2-7, with D possibly being TRBD1 (6 bases). The CDR3 is made up of 15 amino acids. Deletions cut 3 bases from V and 2 bases from J, with 14 bases between. Germline CDR1 SGHAT, CDR2 FQNNGV. The CDR3 spells CASSFYQGPTYEQYF. The CDR3 nucleotides read TGTGCCAGCAGCTTCTATCAGGGGCCAACCTACGAGCAGTACTTC.

This clonotype has only a few counts. The J gene is TRBJ2-5, the V gene TRBV6-5; possibly TRBD2 for D (6 bases). Trimming pared 4 bases from V and 4 bases from J, leaving 13 bases between. The CDR3 covers 14 residues. Germline CDR1 is MNHEY and CDR2 is SVGAGI. The CDR3 here is CASSSPGVIETQYF. The CDR3 nucleotides are TGTGCCAGCAGTTCCCCGGGGGTGATAGAGACCCAGTACTTC.

This chain connects TRBV29-1 to TRBJ1-1; D call uncertain. V dropped 3 bases and J dropped 1 base, with 15 bases sitting between them. The CDR3 runs to 15 residues. The germline V gene encodes CDR1 SQVTM and CDR2 ANQGSEA. CDR3 nucleotide sequence: TGCAGCGTTGAGGTTATCCGGAACAAGAACACTGAAGCTTTCTTT. It yields the protein CSVEVIRNKNTEAFF. The whole variable domain, remainder taken from reference TRBV29-1 and TRBJ1-1, is SAVISQKPSRDICQRGTSLTIQCQVDSQVTMMFWYRQQPGQSLTLIATANQGSEATYESGFVIDKFPISRPNLTFSTLTVSNMSPEDSSIYLCSVEVIRNKNTEAFFGQGTRLTVV.

The chain joins TRBV29-1 to TRBJ1-1; D unresolved. The CDR3 consists of 12 residues. CDR1 is SQVTM, CDR2 ANQGSEA, per germline. The V gene lost 3 bases and the J gene lost 2 bases, with 7 bases spanning the gap. The DNA of the CDR3 is TGCAGCGTTGACTCAGCCAACACTGAAGCTTTCTTT. Translating it yields CSVDSANTEAFF.

V gene TRBV18 combines with J gene TRBJ1-1; D is ambiguous. Germline V CDR1 and CDR2: KGHSH, LQKENI. V dropped 2 bases and J dropped 5 bases, with 12 bases sitting between them. There are 14 residues in the CDR3. CDR3 sequence (DNA): TGTGCCAGCTCACCATCGGCGAGAGGGACTGAAGCTTTCTTT. This translates into CASSPSARGTEAFF. Supplemented by reference TRBV18 and TRBJ1-1, the full variable domain reads NAGVMQNPRHLVRRRGQEARLRCSPMKGHSHVYWYRQLPEEGLKFMVYLQKENIIDESGMPKERFSAEFPKEGPSILRIQQVVRGDSAAYFCASSPSARGTEAFFGQGTRLTVV.

This clonotype was recorded many times. The rearrangement uses TRBV12-3 or TRBV12-4 and TRBJ2-2, with D tentatively TRBD1 (6 bases). Trimming removed 4 bases at V and 4 bases at J, with 10 bases between. The CDR3 is 14 residues long. The CDR3 loop is CASSSQDSTGELFF. For the CDR3, the DNA is TGTGCCAGCAGTTCCCAGGACAGCACCGGGGAGCTGTTTTTT.

This clonotype was seen ten or more times. The chain joins TRBV11-2 to TRBJ2-1; 8 bases fit TRBD1. Germline V CDR1 and CDR2: SGHAT, FQNNGV. V gave up 3 bases and J gave up 0 bases; unmatched junction bases: 13. The CDR3 is 19 amino acids. CDR3 sequence (DNA): TGTGCCAGCAGCTTTGAGAACCGGGACAGGCTCAGCTCCTACAATGAGCAGTTCTTC. Its translation is CASSFENRDRLSSYNEQFF. The full variable domain, rest sourced from reference TRBV11-2 and TRBJ2-1, is EAGVAQSPRYKIIEKRQSVAFWCNPISGHATLYWYQQILGQGPKLLIQFQNNGVVDDSQLPKDRFSAERLKGVDSTLKIQPAKLEDSAVYLCASSFENRDRLSSYNEQFFGPGTRLTVL.

The genes are TRBV6-5 and TRBJ2-3; 8 bases agree with TRBD2. There are 15 residues in the CDR3. Trimming removed 4 bases from V and 3 bases from J; junction bases left unmatched: 6. The germline V gene has CDR1 MNHEY and CDR2 SVGAGI. The CDR3 here is CASSSAGGGTDTQYF. The CDR3 DNA reads as TGTGCCAGCAGTTCTGCGGGGGGCGGGACAGATACGCAGTATTTT.

This clonotype came up many times. This rearrangement joins TRBV5-1 to TRBJ2-5; tentatively, D is TRBD1 or TRBD2 (5 bases each). The V end was cut by 2 bases, the J end by 0 bases, with 8 bases between. The CDR3 runs 14 residues. CDR1 SGHRS and CDR2 YFSETQ come from the germline V gene. The CDR3 spells CASSFLGDQETQYF. CDR3 nucleotides: TGCGCCAGCAGCTTTTTGGGGGACCAAGAGACCCAGTACTTC.

This clonotype was detected many times. The chain uses TRBV29-1 and TRBJ2-3; a possible D gene is TRBD1 (5 bases). The CDR3 spans 15 residues. Germline-derived CDR1 and CDR2 are SQVTM and ANQGSEA. V was clipped by 3 bases and J by 2 bases, with 15 bases between them. In nucleotides, the CDR3 is TGCAGCGTTGAGGACACCAAGGCCTCCACAGATACGCAGTATTTT. Translating it yields CSVEDTKASTDTQYF.